This record looks at one T cell receptor (beta chain) sequence and its context. As yet, its antigen is unknown. These data come from a study of cytomegalovirus exposure and HLA in healthy donors. Study-level findings and limits: A classifier reportedly called cytomegalovirus status with high sensitivity and specificity. The tendency of first-cohort TCR clusters to co-occur in the approximately 120 validation repertoires was identified by a subsequent analysis. Three CMV-associated chains proved CMV antigen-specific in vitro. The study found most TCR sequences rare, yet found some public TCRs in many donors.

TCRdb's copy holds only in-frame clones and misses some; the assay was immunoSEQ multiplex PCR. This sample has approximately 150,000 clones, with 91% found just once. CDR1 is MGHRA and CDR2 is YSYEKL in the germline V gene. V lost 0 bases and J lost 5; bases outside the gene matches: 4. This CDR3 is built from 14 residues. Sequencing was carried out using PBMCs. This TCR was sampled from a man aged 18 to 29 in good health and CMV-seronegative. The chain couples TRBV4-1 to TRBJ2-7; 7 nucleotides line up with TRBD1. The DNA for the CDR3 is TGCGCCAGCAGCCAAGAACAGGGGATCAACGAGCAGTACTTC. This encodes CASSQEQGINEQYF.